The 3 T cell receptor beta chains reported below all come from one sample, sequenced in a study of T cells in Graves' hyperthyroidism and ophthalmopathy (dated by TCRdb to between 2018 and 2021). Preparation of the library involved multiplex PCR. The instrument given in TCRdb is Illumina HiSeq 2000. TCR beta CDR3 regions were amplified from RNA transcripts. For the first round of RT-PCR on the TCR CDR3, the HTBI primer set was used together with the Qiagen OneStep RT-PCR kit. The public reads were reprocessed in TCRdb via fastp at Q25 and MiXCR, keeping in-frame beta chains. When rows share a CDR3 protein, they turn into one entry using the most common DNA and genes. The sample table holds approximately 370,000 distinct CDR3 sequences, of which 17% were seen once. The ten most abundant clones make up 34% of the sample. Sequenced sample: blood. The receptors derive from a woman aged 25 to 45 with Graves' hyperthyroidism that later progressed to Graves' ophthalmopathy.

The chain is built from TRBV19 and TRBJ2-1, with D perhaps matching TRBD2 (6 bases). This CDR3 spans 15 amino acids. Germline V gene data show CDR1 as LNHDA and CDR2 as SQIVND (reference sequence). V lost 1 base and J lost 2, with 9 bases in between. The CDR3 DNA is TGTGCCAGTAGTATAGGGGGGGTCACCTACAATGAGCAGTTCTTC. Translation: CASSIGGVTYNEQFF.

The table lists this clonotype with many counts. This sequence joins TRBV11-2 and TRBJ2-3; D remains unclear. The ends were cut back, 1 base at V and 10 bases at J, with 9 bases in the middle. The CDR3 runs 12 residues. Germline lookup yields CDR1 SGHAT and CDR2 FQNNGV. CDR3 nucleotides: TGTGCCAGCAGCTTAGGGGTGACGCCGCAGTATTTT. Amino acid sequence: CASSLGVTPQYF. The complete variable domain, with remaining parts taken from reference TRBV11-2 and TRBJ2-3, reads EAGVAQSPRYKIIEKRQSVAFWCNPISGHATLYWYQQILGQGPKLLIQFQNNGVVDDSQLPKDRFSAERLKGVDSTLKIQPAKLEDSAVYLCASSLGVTPQYFGPGTRLTVL.

This clonotype appeared many times. This chain uses TRBV29-1 with TRBJ1-1; D not certain. The V end lost 4 bases, the J end lost 7 bases, and 13 bases lay between the germline ends. CDR1 SQVTM and CDR2 ANQGSEA come from the germline V gene. The CDR3 covers 12 residues. The DNA for the CDR3 is TGCAGCGTTGCGTCACGGGAGTTTGAAGCTTTCTTT. Protein: CSVASREFEAFF.